Shown below are 21 T cell receptor beta chains from a single sample sequenced in a study of control samples from healthy donors and cancer patients. TCRdb keeps only in-frame clones here, not all; method: immunoSEQ multiplex PCR. There are roughly 92,000 clones in the sample; about 88% occur only once, and roughly 1.3% lies in the top ten. Material: blood. These receptors were taken from a woman in her forties or fifties in good health.

This chain links TRBV5-1 with TRBJ2-1; D call uncertain. CDR1 is SGHRS and CDR2 is YFSETQ in the germline V gene. V was clipped by 4 bases and J by 9 bases, with 23 bases between them. The CDR3 is made up of 16 amino acids. For the CDR3, the DNA is TGCGCCAGCAGCATCAGCCCAACGGACCGTACCGGTGAGCAGTTCTTC. Protein product: CASSISPTDRTGEQFF.

The rearrangement links TRBV11-3 to TRBJ2-5, with D perhaps matching TRBD1 or TRBD2 (5 bases each). The V and J ends lost 5 bases and 2 bases respectively, with 15 bases between them. This CDR3 contains 15 residues. Germline V gene data show CDR1 as SGHNT and CDR2 as YENEEA. This CDR3 is CASSPVRGRQETQYF. DNA of the CDR3: TGTGCCAGCAGCCCCGTCCGGGGCCGACAAGAGACCCAGTACTTC.

The V gene is TRBV7-9, the J gene TRBJ1-3; D remains unclear. The V gene lost 1 base and the J gene lost 4 bases, with 11 bases spanning the gap. In germline, CDR1 is SEHNR, CDR2 FQNEAQ (reference sequence). The CDR3 length is 15 residues. CDR3 in amino acids: CASSLEGGYGNTIYF. The CDR3 DNA follows: TGTGCCAGCAGCTTAGAGGGAGGGTACGGAAACACCATATATTTT. Complete variable domain (other parts from reference TRBV7-9 and TRBJ1-3): DTGVSQNPRHKITKRGQNVTFRCDPISEHNRLYWYRQTLGQGPEFLTYFQNEAQLEKSRLLSDRFSAERPKGSFSTLEIQRTEQGDSAMYLCASSLEGGYGNTIYFGEGSWLTVV.

The V and J genes are TRBV7-2 and TRBJ1-1; perhaps TRBD1 as D (5 bases). The CDR3 loop spans 12 amino acids. The V gene's germline CDR1 is SGHTA and CDR2 FQGNSA. V was cut by 5 bases and J by 7 bases, with 11 bases left in between. CDR3 amino acids: CASSPRQFEAFF. In DNA form, the CDR3 reads TGTGCCAGCAGCCCCCGACAGTTTGAAGCTTTCTTT. The full variable domain, completed using reference TRBV7-2 and TRBJ1-1, is GAGVSQSPSNKVTEKGKDVELRCDPISGHTALYWYRQSLGQGLEFLIYFQGNSAPDKSGLPSDRFSAERTGGSVSTLTIQRTQQEDSAVYLCASSPRQFEAFFGQGTRLTVV.

V and J are TRBV7-9 and TRBJ2-5; 9 bases line up with TRBD2. V lost 5 bases and J lost 4; bases outside the gene matches: 11. The CDR3 is made up of 16 amino acids. Germline-derived CDR1 and CDR2 are SEHNR and FQNEAQ (reference sequence). The CDR3 sequence: CASSGGSAGGGETQYF. The CDR3 DNA follows: TGTGCCAGCAGCGGCGGTTCAGCGGGAGGCGGAGAGACCCAGTACTTC.

The chain combines TRBV14 with TRBJ1-1, with TRBD1 as a possible D gene (5 bases). Germline CDR1 and CDR2: SGHDN and FVKESK. The CDR3 length is 15 residues. V lost 3 bases and J lost 4, with 15 bases in between. In DNA form, the CDR3 reads TGTGCCAGCAGCCAGTCTCGGGGGTGGAGCACTGAAGCTTTCTTT. This sequence encodes CASSQSRGWSTEAFF. The full variable domain, in which reference TRBV14 and TRBJ1-1 provide the parts outside the CDR3, is EAGVTQFPSHSVIEKGQTVTLRCDPISGHDNLYWYRRVMGKEIKFLLHFVKESKQDESGMPNNRFLAERTGGTYSTLKVQPAELEDSGVYFCASSQSRGWSTEAFFGQGTRLTVV.

This chain uses TRBV24-1 with TRBJ2-2, with TRBD1 identical over 7 bases. The CDR3 contains 16 residues. V lost 1 base and J lost 4; bases outside the gene matches: 5. Germline lookup yields CDR1 KGHDR and CDR2 SFDVKD. The CDR3 region is CATSDFRQGFTGELFF. The CDR3 nucleotides are TGTGCCACCAGTGATTTTAGACAGGGATTCACCGGGGAGCTGTTTTTT.

V and J are TRBV7-3 and TRBJ2-7; 16 positions agree with TRBD2. V lost 6 bases and J lost 3; bases outside the gene matches: 8. The CDR3 consists of 17 residues. Per the germline V gene, CDR1 is SGHTA and CDR2 is FQGTGA. DNA of the CDR3: TGTGCCAGCAGAAGGGCCGGGACTAGCGGGAGGGACTACGAGCAGTACTTC. The encoded protein is CASRRAGTSGRDYEQYF.

This clone was detected only a few times. The V gene is TRBV19, the J gene TRBJ2-3; 10 bases map to TRBD2. Germline-derived CDR1 and CDR2 are LNHDA and SQIVND (reference sequence). The V gene end was trimmed by 8 bases and the J gene end by 5 bases; junction bases not matched to a gene: 13. The length of the CDR3 is 16 residues. CDR3 sequence: CASGRSLAGPKDTQYF. The CDR3 DNA follows: TGTGCCAGTGGGAGGTCACTAGCGGGACCAAAAGATACGCAGTATTTT. Together with reference TRBV19 and TRBJ2-3, the CDR3 gives the full variable domain: DGGITQSPKYLFRKEGQNVTLSCEQNLNHDAMYWYRQDPGQGLRLIYYSQIVNDFQKGDIAEGYSVSREKKESFPLTVTSAQKNPTAFYLCASGRSLAGPKDTQYFGPGTRLTVL.

The chain carries TRBV27 and TRBJ1-5; D gene uncertain. Deletions cut 4 bases from V and 9 bases from J, with 13 bases between. CDR3 length: 13 residues. From germline, CDR1 is MNHEY and CDR2 SMNVEV (reference sequence). CDR3 in amino acids: CASSSGRDLPQHF. CDR3 DNA sequence: TGTGCCAGCAGTTCGGGCCGGGATTTGCCCCAGCATTTT.

V usage is TRBV27 and J usage is TRBJ1-6, with D perhaps TRBD1 (5 bases). The V and J ends lost 3 bases and 4 bases respectively, with 16 bases between them. The CDR3 runs to 17 residues. Germline V CDR1 and CDR2: MNHEY, SMNVEV (reference sequence). Written as DNA, the CDR3 is TGTGCCAGCAGTTTCCGTAGGGGCGCCGAGTATAATTCACCCCTCCACTTT. Protein product: CASSFRRGAEYNSPLHF.

This clone was detected only a few times. The chain is built from TRBV18 and TRBJ1-5, with no clear D. CDR3 size: 15 residues. Germline V gives CDR1 KGHSH, CDR2 LQKENI. Trimming left V 1 base short and J 0 bases short, with 7 bases between. The chain's CDR3 is CASSPQGYSNQPQHF. The CDR3, as DNA: TGTGCCAGCTCACCACAGGGTTATAGCAATCAGCCCCAGCATTTT.

The chain joins TRBV6-1 to TRBJ1-4; TRBD1 is a possible D gene (5 bases). The CDR3 is 19 residues long. Trimming shortened V by 0 bases and J by 2 bases, and 19 bases separated the two germline ends. In germline, CDR1 is MNHNS, CDR2 SASEGT. CDR3 DNA: TGTGCCAGCAGTGAAGCGAGGGGAAGGCTCTTCGCGACTAATGAAAAACTGTTTTTT. It translates to CASSEARGRLFATNEKLFF.

The genes are TRBV7-2 and TRBJ1-1, with D uncertain. CDR3 length: 15 residues. CDR1 SGHTA and CDR2 FQGNSA come from the germline V gene. Trimming shortened V by 2 bases and J by 0 bases, and 10 bases separated the two germline ends. CDR3 residues: CASSLRAALNTEAFF. The CDR3 DNA reads as TGTGCCAGCAGCTTACGGGCGGCCTTGAACACTGAAGCTTTCTTT.

This chain connects TRBV13 to TRBJ2-7; D is unresolved. The length of the CDR3 is 14 residues. Germline CDR1 PRHDT, CDR2 FYEKMQ (reference sequence). Trimming pared 5 bases from V and 1 base from J, leaving 12 bases between. The CDR3 reads CASSQLSSSYEQYF. The CDR3 nucleotides are TGTGCCAGCAGCCAGTTAAGCAGTTCCTACGAGCAGTACTTC.

The chain links TRBV5-4 to TRBJ2-7; 7 bases align to TRBD2. With 2 bases clipped from V and 6 bases from J, the junction kept 11 bases outside the gene matches. The CDR3 extends over 15 amino acids. Germline CDR1 SGHNT, CDR2 YYREEE (reference sequence). The chain's CDR3 is CASSFDQAGSREQYF. DNA of the CDR3: TGTGCCAGCAGCTTCGACCAAGCGGGATCGCGCGAGCAGTACTTC.

J is TRBJ1-5 and V is TRBV2; D gene ambiguous. V was trimmed by 0 bases and J by 3 bases, leaving 15 bases between them. The CDR3 consists of 17 residues. CDR1 is SNHLY, CDR2 FYNNEI, per germline. The CDR3 DNA sequence: TGTGCCAGCAGTGAAGCGCCCACGTTTTACTTCAATCAGCCCCAGCATTTT. Encoded protein: CASSEAPTFYFNQPQHF.

The rearrangement joins TRBV7-2 to TRBJ2-7, with a possible D match to TRBD2 (5 bases). The CDR3 spans 12 residues. CDR1 and CDR2 (germline): SGHTA, FQGNSA. V dropped 5 bases and J dropped 3 bases, with 8 bases sitting between them. This CDR3 is CASSLRDYEQYF. CDR3 nucleotides: TGTGCCAGCAGCCTCCGGGACTACGAGCAGTACTTC. Complete variable domain (other parts from reference TRBV7-2 and TRBJ2-7): GAGVSQSPSNKVTEKGKDVELRCDPISGHTALYWYRQSLGQGLEFLIYFQGNSAPDKSGLPSDRFSAERTGGSVSTLTIQRTQQEDSAVYLCASSLRDYEQYFGPGTRLTVT.

This clone has a handful of counts. The rearrangement uses TRBV12-3 or TRBV12-4 and TRBJ1-1; no definite D call. CDR3 length: 13 residues. Trimming shortened V by 4 bases and J by 5 bases, and 11 bases separated the two germline ends. CDR3 sequence reads: CASSSDAFTEAFF. The CDR3 DNA is TGTGCCAGCAGTTCGGACGCCTTTACTGAAGCTTTCTTT.

V gene TRBV19 combines with J gene TRBJ1-2; 9 bases are shared with TRBD1. Germline CDR1 and CDR2: LNHDA and SQIVND (reference sequence). V shed 5 bases, J shed 4 bases, and the junction held 5 bases outside the gene matches. The CDR3 length is 14 residues. The CDR3 region has the DNA TGTGCCAGTAGTGCGACAGGGGGAGGCTATGGCTACACCTTC. Translating gives CASSATGGGYGYTF. Supplemented by reference TRBV19 and TRBJ1-2, the full variable domain reads DGGITQSPKYLFRKEGQNVTLSCEQNLNHDAMYWYRQDPGQGLRLIYYSQIVNDFQKGDIAEGYSVSREKKESFPLTVTSAQKNPTAFYLCASSATGGGYGYTFGSGTRLTVV.

The chain carries TRBV7-3 and TRBJ1-3, with D possibly TRBD1 on 6 matching bases. V was trimmed by 2 bases and J by 2 bases, leaving 7 bases between them. The CDR3 has 14 residues. From germline, CDR1 is SGHTA and CDR2 FQGTGA. The CDR3 spells CASSLSGAGNTIYF. The CDR3 nucleotides are TGTGCCAGCAGCTTATCAGGGGCTGGAAACACCATATATTTT. The variable domain in full, completed from reference TRBV7-3 and TRBJ1-3, reads GAGVSQTPSNKVTEKGKYVELRCDPISGHTALYWYRQSLGQGPEFLIYFQGTGAADDSGLPNDRFFAVRPEGSVSTLKIQRTERGDSAVYLCASSLSGAGNTIYFGEGSWLTVV.